This is a list of T cell receptor beta chains from one sample in a study of T-cell reconstitution after alpha-beta-depleted transplantation in children. Each CDR3 protein gets one entry after TCRdb re-called the PCR reads with MiXCR. This table has about 200,000 distinct CDR3 sequences, just under 6.5% appearing once. The source material was PBMCs, sampled before TCRalphabeta/CD19-depleted stem cell transplant. These receptors all come from a girl under three years old with combined immunodeficiency, due to receive a stem cell transplant. Each CDR3 is given with its conserved first and last residue. Fields, in order: D gene, J gene, V gene, clone size, CDR3 length, CDR3 DNA, CDR3 protein. D genes are given only for firm matches. Not every row has a clone size; where given, it reads once, few, many or a size class.

TRBD2	TRBJ2-4	TRBV5-1	many	17	TGCGCCAGCAGCTTGGGACTAGCGGGAACCGTCGGGGACATTCAGTACTTC	CASSLGLAGTVGDIQYF
TRBD1	TRBJ1-1	TRBV7-9	.	14	TGTGCCAGCAGCTTAGTGCAGGGGGCTACTGAAGCTTTCTTT	CASSLVQGATEAFF
TRBD2	TRBJ2-1	TRBV20-1	many	15	TGCAGTGCTAGTTTAGGGGCGGGAGGGCTCCATGAGCAGTTCTTC	CSASLGAGGLHEQFF
.	TRBJ2-1	TRBV3-1	few	18	TGTGCCAGCAGCCAACCCGCCTCTTCCCCTGGGCCAAGGCATGAGCAGTTCTTC	CASSQPASSPGPRHEQFF
TRBD2	TRBJ2-1	TRBV29-1	many	16	TGCAGCGTTGAAGGGCCCCAAGCGGGAGCTTACAATGAGCAGTTCTTC	CSVEGPQAGAYNEQFF
TRBD1	TRBJ2-7	TRBV20-1	.	17	TGCAGTGCTAGGGACATGCAGGGGGCGCGGGACCCCTACGAGCAGTACTTC	CSARDMQGARDPYEQYF
TRBD1	TRBJ2-5	TRBV5-1	many	16	TGCGCCAGCAGCTTGGGGGGGCCGACAGGGGTAGAGACCCAGTACTTC	CASSLGGPTGVETQYF
.	TRBJ1-2	TRBV7-9	few	14	TGTGCCAGCAGCTCGGGACAAGGTGCCTATGGCTACACCTTC	CASSSGQGAYGYTF
.	TRBJ2-1	TRBV6-1	many	18	TGTGCCAGCAGTGAAGCGGTGGTCGGGCAGCAACTATACAATGAGCAGTTCTTC	CASSEAVVGQQLYNEQFF
TRBD2	TRBJ2-7	TRBV9	many	18	TGTGCCAGCAGCCCCGGGGGGTTAGCGGGGATACCGTCCTACGAGCAGTACTTC	CASSPGGLAGIPSYEQYF
TRBD2	TRBJ2-7	TRBV7-2	few	15	TGTGCCAGCAGCTCCGGACTAGCGGGGTACTACGAGCAGTACTTC	CASSSGLAGYYEQYF
.	TRBJ2-7	TRBV7-9	many	15	TGTGCCAGCAGCCCTAAGGAGGGGAACCCCTACGAGCAGTACTTC	CASSPKEGNPYEQYF
.	TRBJ1-5	TRBV29-1	many	14	TGCAGCCTCCTGGGCCAAGATAGCAATCAGCCCCAGCATTTT	CSLLGQDSNQPQHF
TRBD2	TRBJ2-5	TRBV7-9	many	15	TGTGCCAGCAGCTTCAGACTAGCGGGACTGGAGACCCAGTACTTC	CASSFRLAGLETQYF
.	TRBJ2-2	TRBV2	.	14	TGTGCCAGCCAAGACTTGAACTGGACCGGGGAGCTGTTTTTT	CASQDLNWTGELFF
TRBD2	TRBJ2-3	TRBV4-3	many	15	TGCGCCAGCAGCCAATGGAGCGGGGGGGCAGATACGCAGTATTTT	CASSQWSGGADTQYF
.	TRBJ2-5	TRBV6-2/TRBV6-3	many	15	TGTGCCAGCAGTTACGCAGGATTCTACCAAGAGACCCAGTACTTC	CASSYAGFYQETQYF
.	TRBJ2-2	TRBV27	many	12	TGTGCCAGCAGTCCTTACGAGGGGGAGCTGTTTTTT	CASSPYEGELFF
TRBD2	TRBJ2-2	TRBV7-2	many	17	TGTGCCAGCAGCTTATTTGGGCGGGGGGCGAACACCGGGGAGCTGTTTTTT	CASSLFGRGANTGELFF
.	TRBJ2-7	TRBV20-1	many	13	TGCAGTGCTAGTCCAGGAATCCACTACGAGCAGTACTTC	CSASPGIHYEQYF
.	TRBJ2-4	TRBV4-3	many	16	TGCGCCAGCAGCCAAGATCCCAGGGCTTCCAAAAACATTCAGTACTTC	CASSQDPRASKNIQYF
TRBD2	TRBJ2-3	TRBV9	many	16	TGTGCCAGCAGCGCTTCTAGCGGGATTAACACAGATACGCAGTATTTT	CASSASSGINTDTQYF
.	TRBJ2-7	TRBV4-3	many	18	TGCGCCAGCAGCCAAGATCTTGGTCCACGGACCGCTACCTACGAGCAGTACTTC	CASSQDLGPRTATYEQYF
TRBD1	TRBJ2-5	TRBV20-1	few	14	TGCAGTGCTCGACCGGGACAGAGTTTAGGGACCCAGTACTTC	CSARPGQSLGTQYF
.	TRBJ1-1	TRBV5-1	many	14	TGCGCCAGCAGCTTGGGGATGGTAAACACTGAAGCTTTCTTT	CASSLGMVNTEAFF
.	TRBJ2-7	TRBV2	many	15	TGTGCCAGCAGTGAGGGGCAATCTCTCACCTACGAGCAGTACTTC	CASSEGQSLTYEQYF
TRBD2	TRBJ2-7	TRBV12-3/TRBV12-4	few	15	TGTGCCAGCAGCCCGACTAGCGGTTTCTCCTACGAGCAGTACTTC	CASSPTSGFSYEQYF
.	TRBJ2-3	TRBV29-1	many	10	TGCAGCGTTTTACTAGGTACGCAGTATTTT	CSVLLGTQYF
TRBD1	TRBJ2-1	TRBV7-9	few	15	TGTGCCAGCAGCTCGGACAGGGGGGGATACAATGAGCAGTTCTTC	CASSSDRGGYNEQFF